The 21 T cell receptor beta chains presented below share a single source sample, sequenced in a study of Ad26.COV2.S vaccination and SARS-CoV-2 variants. The data were produced by immunoSEQ multiplex PCR, yet TCRdb's version contains in-frame clones alone and is incomplete. The sample carries approximately 480,000 clones, around nine tenths recorded once. Documented treatment: roughly 19 received Ad26.COV2.S at low or high dose, single or two shots; about 5 received placebo; per-sample allocation not given. Repertoires come from day 63 after the first vaccine or placebo injection. This specimen consisted of peripheral blood, obtained in a trial of Ad26.COV2.S vaccine versus placebo. The receptors derive from a person between 18 and 65 years old who received the Ad26.COV2.S COVID-19 vaccine or a placebo.

The chain carries TRBV28 and TRBJ1-2; 7 bases align to TRBD1. The CDR3 length is 15 residues. Looked up from germline, CDR1 is MDHEN and CDR2 is SYDVKM. Trimming removed 1 base from V and 4 bases from J; junction bases left unmatched: 6. CDR3 protein: CASSLSGQRIYGYTF. The CDR3 DNA reads TGTGCCAGCAGTTTATCGGGACAGAGGATCTATGGCTACACCTTC.

The rearrangement uses TRBV19 and TRBJ2-6, with TRBD1 identical over 8 bases. J was trimmed by 2 bases and V by 4 bases; bases with no gene match: 7. This CDR3 has 17 residues. Germline CDR1 and CDR2: LNHDA and SQIVND (reference sequence). The CDR3 protein is CASSTRTGRAGANVLTF. The CDR3 DNA reads TGTGCCAGTAGTACCCGGACAGGGCGGGCTGGGGCCAACGTCCTGACTTTC.

The chain recombines TRBV29-1 with TRBJ2-7, with D perhaps assigned TRBD1 or TRBD2 (6 bases each). The CDR3 consists of 13 residues. Germline CDR1 SQVTM, CDR2 ANQGSEA. V lost 5 bases, J lost 3 bases, and 14 bases lay in between. CDR3 sequence: CSVFGGPNYEQYF. For the CDR3, the DNA is TGCAGCGTTTTCGGGGGCCCAAACTACGAGCAGTACTTC.

This clone has only one observation. CDR3 bases: TGTGCCAGCAGCGTGCGGGACGGCTCTGGAAACACCATATATTTT. It codes for CASSVRDGSGNTIYF. The genes are TRBV7-2 and TRBJ1-3; D perhaps matches TRBD1 (5 bases). CDR1 is SGHTA and CDR2 is FQGNSA in the germline V gene. The CDR3 spans 15 residues. Between the trimmed V and J ends, which lost 5 bases and 0 bases, there was a span of 11 bases. Full variable domain (remainder filled in from reference TRBV7-2 and TRBJ1-3): GAGVSQSPSNKVTEKGKDVELRCDPISGHTALYWYRQSLGQGLEFLIYFQGNSAPDKSGLPSDRFSAERTGGSVSTLTIQRTQQEDSAVYLCASSVRDGSGNTIYFGEGSWLTVV.

This clone showed up just once. The chain combines TRBV19 with TRBJ2-3, with TRBD2 as a possible D gene (5 bases). Germline V CDR1 and CDR2: LNHDA, SQIVND (reference sequence). The V end was cut by 1 base, the J end by 1 base, with 9 bases between. This CDR3 has 15 amino acids. CDR3 sequence (DNA): TGTGCCAGTAGTATAGTTGGTAGCGGCACAGATACGCAGTATTTT. It translates to CASSIVGSGTDTQYF.

For this clone: Additional DNA sequences in this sample encode the identical CDR3. The chain couples TRBV14 to TRBJ1-2; 8 bases map to TRBD1. After removal of 1 base from V and 8 bases from J, the junction contained 3 bases not matched to a gene. Looked up from germline, CDR1 is SGHDN and CDR2 is FVKESK. The CDR3 extends over 13 amino acids. The CDR3 loop is CASSQGTGYGYTF. DNA of the CDR3: TGTGCCAGCAGCCAAGGGACAGGGTACGGCTACACCTTC.

The V and J genes are TRBV6-1 and TRBJ2-4, with D perhaps TRBD1 or TRBD2 (5 bases each). V lost 2 bases and J 3 bases, leaving 23 bases between the germline ends. Looked up from germline, CDR1 is MNHNS and CDR2 is SASEGT. The CDR3 is made up of 19 amino acids. CDR3 amino acids: CASSEPGSRGLVVKNIQYF. CDR3 DNA: TGTGCCAGCAGTGAACCGGGGTCGAGGGGCTTAGTTGTCAAAAACATTCAGTACTTC.

The J gene is TRBJ2-6, the V gene TRBV3-1 (or the pseudogene TRBV3-2), with D unclear. Trimming removed 1 base at V and 0 bases at J, with 10 bases between. There are 17 residues in the CDR3. Germline CDR1 and CDR2: LGHDT and YNNKEL (reference sequence). CDR3 in DNA: TGTGCCAGCAGCCAAGTTCCCTCGCACTCTGGGGCCAACGTCCTGACTTTC. Translating gives CASSQVPSHSGANVLTF.

The chain carries TRBV14 and TRBJ2-2; the match to TRBD2 covers 11 bases. Germline V lookup: CDR1 SGHDN, CDR2 FVKESK. The CDR3 extends over 16 amino acids. V dropped 4 bases and J dropped 6; count of bases not matched to a gene: 7. This CDR3 reads CASSRIAGGYAGELFF. CDR3 in DNA: TGTGCCAGCAGCCGAATAGCGGGAGGGTACGCCGGGGAGCTGTTTTTT.

This chain joins TRBV11-2 and TRBJ2-7, with D possibly being TRBD2 (5 bases). This CDR3 is 13 amino acids long. Germline assignment: CDR1 SGHAT and CDR2 FQNNGV. The ends were cut back, 6 bases at V and 7 bases at J, with 16 bases in the middle. In DNA form, the CDR3 reads TGTGCCAGCAGTCTGGACGGGCCGGGGGAGCAGTACTTC. It encodes CASSLDGPGEQYF.

V is TRBV30 and J is TRBJ1-1; TRBD1 might be the D (6 bases). CDR1 and CDR2 from the germline V gene are GTSNPN and SVGIG (reference sequence). The CDR3 loop spans 12 amino acids. The germline V and J ends were trimmed by 4 bases and 6 bases, with 12 bases remaining between them. CDR3 residues: CAWTTTGSEAFF. DNA for the CDR3: TGTGCCTGGACCACCACAGGGTCTGAAGCTTTCTTT.

This clone came up a few times. The chain is built from TRBV28 and TRBJ1-5, with TRBD1 matching 7 bases. Per the germline V gene, CDR1 is MDHEN and CDR2 is SYDVKM. The junction had 10 bases not matched to a gene; V was cut back by 6 bases and J by 5 bases. The CDR3 length is 15 residues. The CDR3 sequence: CASRELDRPHQPQHF. For the CDR3, the DNA is TGTGCCAGCAGAGAACTGGACAGGCCCCATCAGCCCCAGCATTTT.

The genes are TRBV5-4 and TRBJ2-3; D is undetermined. The germline V and J ends were trimmed by 5 bases and 6 bases, with 16 bases remaining between them. The CDR3 is made up of 14 amino acids. From germline, CDR1 is SGHNT and CDR2 YYREEE (reference sequence). CDR3 amino acids: CASRRAVDGDTQYF. The CDR3 bases are TGTGCCAGCAGAAGGGCGGTCGATGGTGATACGCAGTATTTT. Combining the CDR3 with reference TRBV5-4 and TRBJ2-3 gives the whole variable domain ETGVTQSPTHLIKTRGQQVTLRCSSQSGHNTVSWYQQALGQGPQFIFQYYREEENGRGNFPPRFSGLQFPNYSSELNVNALELDDSALYLCASRRAVDGDTQYFGPGTRLTVL.

CDR3 loop: CASSLGVPTGEAFF. In nucleotides, the CDR3 is TGTGCCAGCAGCCTGGGGGTCCCCACGGGGGAAGCTTTCTTT. The chain has TRBV5-6 and TRBJ1-1, with TRBD1 as a possible D gene (5 bases). Germline lookup yields CDR1 SGHDT and CDR2 YYEEEE. Trimming pared 4 bases from V and 8 bases from J, leaving 18 bases between. This CDR3 contains 14 residues. Variable domain in full (rest from reference TRBV5-6 and TRBJ1-1): DAGVTQSPTHLIKTRGQQVTLRCSPKSGHDTVSWYQQALGQGPQFIFQYYEEEERQRGNFPDRFSGHQFPNYSSELNVNALLLGDSALYLCASSLGVPTGEAFFGQGTRLTVV.

The rearrangement joins TRBV28 to TRBJ2-4; D possibly corresponds to TRBD2 (5 bases). The CDR3 consists of 16 residues. CDR1 and CDR2 from the germline V gene are MDHEN and SYDVKM. The V end was cut by 2 bases, the J end by 1 base, with 12 bases between. CDR3 nucleotide sequence: TGTGCCAGCAGTTTACCTGGGAGCCTCGCCAAAAACATTCAGTACTTC. The encoded protein is CASSLPGSLAKNIQYF.

This clone has just a few counts. The rearrangement uses TRBV7-9 and TRBJ1-4; D is perhaps TRBD1 (6 bases). CDR3 size: 14 residues. In germline, CDR1 is SEHNR, CDR2 FQNEAQ (reference sequence). Trimming removed 8 bases from V and 7 bases from J, with 17 bases in between. CDR3 DNA sequence: TGTGCCAGCGTCCTTGAGGGGGGTGGTGAAAAACTGTTTTTT. It specifies CASVLEGGGEKLFF.

This clone was found once. This chain uses TRBV30 with TRBJ1-2, with 11 nucleotides matching TRBD1. The CDR3 has 14 residues. Germline V CDR1 and CDR2: GTSNPN, SVGIG (reference sequence). The trim removed 3 bases at V and 7 bases at J, leaving 7 bases unmatched. CDR3 in amino acids: CAWRRPGTGGGYTF. Written as DNA, the CDR3 is TGTGCCTGGAGGAGACCCGGGACAGGGGGTGGCTACACCTTC.

The chain combines TRBV28 with TRBJ1-2; weak D call: TRBD1 (6 bases). This CDR3 contains 14 residues. The V end was cut by 5 bases, the J end by 4 bases, with 14 bases between. The germline CDR1 and CDR2 sequences are MDHEN and SYDVKM. The CDR3 DNA follows: TGTGCCAGCAGTCCTGCGGGGGCCAGCTATGGCTACACCTTC. Its translation: CASSPAGASYGYTF.

This chain connects TRBV7-2 to TRBJ2-1, with 8 bases that match TRBD1. Germline loops: CDR1 SGHTA, CDR2 FQGNSA. V lost 4 bases and J lost 10; bases outside the gene matches: 12. CDR3 length equals 15 residues. The CDR3 loop reads CASSSFGTGNLEQFF. Here the CDR3 DNA reads TGTGCCAGCAGCTCTTTCGGGACAGGCAACCTGGAGCAGTTCTTC.

The rearrangement uses TRBV19 and TRBJ1-5, with 9 bases matching TRBD1. Germline-derived CDR1 and CDR2 are LNHDA and SQIVND (reference sequence). The CDR3 totals 15 residues. V lost 6 bases, J lost 4 bases, and 7 bases stayed unmatched. CDR3 amino acids: CASRETGGLNQPQHF. CDR3 nucleotide sequence: TGTGCCAGTAGAGAGACAGGGGGATTAAATCAGCCCCAGCATTTT.

The chain links TRBV6-5 to TRBJ2-5; weak D call: TRBD2 (6 bases). V shed 0 bases and J shed 5 bases, with 13 bases lying between them. The CDR3 is 15 residues long. Germline V gene lookup returns CDR1 MNHEY and CDR2 SVGAGI. The CDR3 DNA reads TGTGCCAGCAGTTACTCGTCTGGCAGCGGGGAGACCCAGTACTTC. Protein: CASSYSSGSGETQYF.